One and the same sample provided the 6 T cell receptor beta chains below, sequenced in a study of T cell repertoires in cytomegalovirus infection. TCRdb itself ran the reads through MiXCR, one entry per CDR3 protein. Found here are fewer than 250,000 distinct CDR3 sequences, about 20% of them singletons; the top ten hold around a sixth. Specimen: CD8+ T cells from PBMCs. Receptors originate from a human donor in good health (CMV status not recorded). Some clones in this sample may be carry-over from other donors' samples.

V gene TRBV12-3 or TRBV12-4 combines with J gene TRBJ2-3; a weak D match, TRBD2 (6 bases). Trimming stripped 11 bases from V and 0 bases from J, with 15 bases between. This CDR3 has 14 residues. Here the CDR3 DNA reads TGTGCCGAGGGGTGGGGGGTTAGCACAGATACGCAGTATTTT. Residues: CAEGWGVSTDTQYF.

A note on this clonotype: The conserved phenylalanine or tryptophan normally closing the CDR3 is absent here, so this likely arose from a read error. The chain employs TRBV7-4 and TRBJ1-4; D might be TRBD1 (5 bases). CDR3 length: 15 residues. The germline V gene has CDR1 SGHVT and CDR2 SQSDAQ. Trimming cost V 6 bases and J 4 bases, with 15 bases left between them. CDR3 sequence (DNA): TGTGCCAGCAGATCCGGACGGGGCGGTAATGAAAAACTGTTTTGT. The encoded protein is CASRSGRGGNEKLFC.

This chain connects TRBV7-2 to TRBJ1-2; the D gene is possibly TRBD1 (5 bases). Trimming removed 5 bases at V and 6 bases at J, with 13 bases between. The CDR3 spans 13 residues. Germline lookup yields CDR1 SGHTA and CDR2 FQGNSA. This CDR3 is CASSPGGRDGYTF. As DNA, the CDR3 is TGTGCCAGCAGCCCGGGGGGGAGGGATGGCTACACCTTC.

The table lists this clonotype with a few counts. The chain has TRBV20-1 and TRBJ2-1; 14 bases align to TRBD2. This CDR3 contains 17 residues. Germline values: CDR1 DFQATT, CDR2 SNEGSKA (reference sequence). V was pared by 3 bases and J by 1 base, with 5 bases of the junction left unmatched. The CDR3 region has the DNA TGCAGTGCTAGTTCTCGGACTAGCGGGGGGTCCTACAATGAGCAGTTCTTC. Its protein product is CSASSRTSGGSYNEQFF.

This sequence joins TRBV7-2 and TRBJ1-1; D is possibly TRBD1 (5 bases). V was trimmed by 4 bases and J by 1 base, leaving 10 bases between them. CDR1 is SGHTA and CDR2 is FQGNSA in the germline V gene. The CDR3 is made up of 14 amino acids. CDR3 amino acids: CASSSSGQNTEAFF. DNA for the CDR3: TGTGCCAGCAGCTCCTCCGGACAGAACACTGAAGCTTTCTTT. Supplemented by reference TRBV7-2 and TRBJ1-1, the full variable domain reads GAGVSQSPSNKVTEKGKDVELRCDPISGHTALYWYRQSLGQGLEFLIYFQGNSAPDKSGLPSDRFSAERTGGSVSTLTIQRTQQEDSAVYLCASSSSGQNTEAFFGQGTRLTVV.

The chain combines TRBV20-1 with TRBJ1-2; D is uncertain. The CDR3 spans 15 residues. The germline V and J ends were trimmed by 3 bases and 4 bases, with 18 bases remaining between them. Germline assignment: CDR1 DFQATT and CDR2 SNEGSKA (reference sequence). For the CDR3, the DNA is TGCAGTGCTAGTCCGGCAGGAGAGTTTCCCTATGGCTACACCTTC. Its translation: CSASPAGEFPYGYTF.